The clone carrying this TCR beta chain was found a few times. As yet, its antigen is unknown. Profiling relied on immunoSEQ multiplex PCR, and the TCRdb table lists in-frame clones only, not all of them. The sample records 12,000 to 15,000 clones, around 70% being singletons. The V gene end was trimmed by 2 bases and the J gene end by 7 bases; junction bases not matched to a gene: 9. The CDR3 spans 16 residues. The germline V gene has CDR1 SGHTS and CDR2 YDEGEE. These data come from a study of tumor-infiltrating lymphocytes in localized non-small cell lung cancer. Study conclusions and caveats: No T-cell fraction difference was seen between IM1 and IM2 tumors. Available tissue quantity limited TCR sequencing to a patient subset.

The chain joins TRBV5-8 to TRBJ1-4, with 9 bases lining up with TRBD1. The receptor was derived from a human donor with non-small cell lung cancer. Material: uninvolved lung tissue not adjacent to the tumor. CDR3 coding DNA: TGTGCCAGCAGCTTTCATACAGGGGGCTACGCTGAAAAACTGTTTTTT. The encoded protein is CASSFHTGGYAEKLFF.